The clone carrying this TCR beta chain was counted only a few times. Original methodology: Estimation of nucleated cell counts was performed using reference gene primer amplification. The protocol was immunoSEQ multiplex PCR, while the TCRdb copy is restricted to in-frame clones and leaves out a portion. V and J calls and clone size come straight from that table; D and trimming were deduced from the DNA. The data show about 89,000 clones, with 72% seen just once and roughly an eighth held by the top ten. These data come from a study of blood T cell repertoires in COVID-19. Across the whole study: Whether acute or convalescent, the COVID-19 samples came from the United States, Italy and Spain. Sample material is recorded as cDNA or gDNA derived from T cells, B-cell-depleted T cells, or PBMCs.

Material: peripheral blood. The sequence came from a woman aged 80 or older with acute or convalescent COVID-19.

The CDR3 coding sequence is TGTGCCAGTAGTGGGTTGACAGTACTCTCTGGAAACACCATATATTTT. Translation gives CASSGLTVLSGNTIYF. V usage is TRBV19 and J usage is TRBJ1-3; possibly TRBD1 for D (5 bases). The ends were cut back, 5 bases at V and 0 bases at J, with 14 bases in the middle. Germline V gives CDR1 LNHDA, CDR2 SQIVND (reference sequence). The CDR3 is 16 residues long.